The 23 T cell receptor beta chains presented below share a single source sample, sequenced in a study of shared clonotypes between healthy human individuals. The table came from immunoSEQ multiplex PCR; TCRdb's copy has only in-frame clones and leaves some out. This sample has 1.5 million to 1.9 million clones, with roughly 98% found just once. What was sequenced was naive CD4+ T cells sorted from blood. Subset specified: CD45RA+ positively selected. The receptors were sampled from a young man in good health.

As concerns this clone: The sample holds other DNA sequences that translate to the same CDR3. CDR3 loop: CASSLLGSYNEQFF. For the CDR3, the DNA is TGCGCCAGCAGCTTGTTGGGTTCTTACAATGAGCAGTTCTTC. The rearrangement links TRBV5-1 to TRBJ2-1; the D is unclear. The CDR3 extends over 14 amino acids. The V and J ends lost 1 base and 4 bases respectively, with 9 bases between them. Germline V gene sequence: CDR1 SGHRS, CDR2 YFSETQ.

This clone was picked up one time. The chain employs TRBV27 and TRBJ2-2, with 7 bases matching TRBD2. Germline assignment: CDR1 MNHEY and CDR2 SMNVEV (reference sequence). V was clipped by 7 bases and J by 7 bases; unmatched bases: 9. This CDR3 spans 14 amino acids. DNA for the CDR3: TGTGCCAGCACGCAAGAGGGAGGGTTCGGGGAGCTGTTTTTT. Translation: CASTQEGGFGELFF.

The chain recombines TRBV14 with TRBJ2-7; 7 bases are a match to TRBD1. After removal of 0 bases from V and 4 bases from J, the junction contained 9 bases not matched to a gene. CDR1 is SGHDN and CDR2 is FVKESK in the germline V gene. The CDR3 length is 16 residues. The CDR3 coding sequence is TGTGCCAGCAGCCAAGAAGGGGGCCCAATCCTTTACGAGCAGTACTTC. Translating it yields CASSQEGGPILYEQYF.

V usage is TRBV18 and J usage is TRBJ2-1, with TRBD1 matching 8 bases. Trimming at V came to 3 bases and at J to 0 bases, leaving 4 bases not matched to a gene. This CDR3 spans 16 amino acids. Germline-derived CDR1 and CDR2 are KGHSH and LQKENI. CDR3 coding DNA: TGTGCCAGCTCACCTGCAGGGGGCCTCTCCTACAATGAGCAGTTCTTC. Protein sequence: CASSPAGGLSYNEQFF.

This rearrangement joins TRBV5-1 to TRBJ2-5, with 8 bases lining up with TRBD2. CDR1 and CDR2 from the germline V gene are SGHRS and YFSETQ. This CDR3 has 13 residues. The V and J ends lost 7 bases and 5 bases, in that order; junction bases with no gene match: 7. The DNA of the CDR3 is TGCGCCAGCTCCGGGACTAGTAGGGAGACCCAGTACTTC. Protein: CASSGTSRETQYF.

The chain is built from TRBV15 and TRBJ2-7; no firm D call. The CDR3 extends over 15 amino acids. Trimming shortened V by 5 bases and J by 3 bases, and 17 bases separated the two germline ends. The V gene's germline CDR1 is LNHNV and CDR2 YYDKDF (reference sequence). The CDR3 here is CATSPRPTPLYEQYF. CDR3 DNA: TGTGCCACCAGCCCCCGGCCAACCCCCCTCTACGAGCAGTACTTC.

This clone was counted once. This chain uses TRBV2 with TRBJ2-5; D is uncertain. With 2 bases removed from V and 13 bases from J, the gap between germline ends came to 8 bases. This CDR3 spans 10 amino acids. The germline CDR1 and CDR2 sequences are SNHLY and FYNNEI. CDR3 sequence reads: CASSEFQWYF. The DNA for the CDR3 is TGTGCCAGCAGTGAATTTCAATGGTACTTC.

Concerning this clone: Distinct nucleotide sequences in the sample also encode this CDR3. CDR3 sequence reads: CASSLEGRGTEAFF. CDR3 coding DNA: TGCGCCAGCAGCTTGGAAGGGCGCGGCACTGAAGCTTTCTTT. The rearrangement links TRBV5-1 to TRBJ1-1; D unclear. Trimming took off 0 bases at V and 4 bases at J, with 10 bases between the two ends. The CDR3 contains 14 residues. CDR1 and CDR2 (germline): SGHRS, YFSETQ.

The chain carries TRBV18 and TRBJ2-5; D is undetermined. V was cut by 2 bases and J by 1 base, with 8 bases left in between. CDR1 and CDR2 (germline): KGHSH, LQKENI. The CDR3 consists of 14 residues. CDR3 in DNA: TGTGCCAGCTCACCAATGGTAGGCCAAGAGACCCAGTACTTC. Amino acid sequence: CASSPMVGQETQYF.

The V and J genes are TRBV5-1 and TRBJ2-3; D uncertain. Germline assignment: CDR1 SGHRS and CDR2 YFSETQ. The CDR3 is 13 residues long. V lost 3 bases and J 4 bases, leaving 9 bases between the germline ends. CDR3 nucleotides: TGCGCCAGCAGCTCCCACCTTGCAGATACGCAGTATTTT. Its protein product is CASSSHLADTQYF.

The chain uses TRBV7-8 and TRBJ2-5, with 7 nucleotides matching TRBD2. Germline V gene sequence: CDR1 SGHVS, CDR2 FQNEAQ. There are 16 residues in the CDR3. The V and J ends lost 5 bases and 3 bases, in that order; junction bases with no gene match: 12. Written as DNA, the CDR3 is TGTGCCAGCAGCCTCCCACCCGGGACTACTAAAGAGACCCAGTACTTC. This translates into CASSLPPGTTKETQYF.

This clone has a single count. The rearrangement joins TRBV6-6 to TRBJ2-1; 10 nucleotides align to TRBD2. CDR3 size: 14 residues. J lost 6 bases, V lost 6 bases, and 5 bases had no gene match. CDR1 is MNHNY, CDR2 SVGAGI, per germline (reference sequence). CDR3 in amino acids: CASRASGSFNEQFF. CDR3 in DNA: TGTGCCAGCAGAGCTAGCGGGAGCTTCAATGAGCAGTTCTTC.

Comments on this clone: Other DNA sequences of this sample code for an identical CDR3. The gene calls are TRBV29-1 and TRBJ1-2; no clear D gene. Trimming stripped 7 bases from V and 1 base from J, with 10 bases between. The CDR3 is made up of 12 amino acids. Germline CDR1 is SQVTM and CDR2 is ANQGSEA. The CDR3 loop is CSGRTGNYGYTF. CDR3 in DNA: TGCAGCGGTCGGACCGGTAACTATGGCTACACCTTC.

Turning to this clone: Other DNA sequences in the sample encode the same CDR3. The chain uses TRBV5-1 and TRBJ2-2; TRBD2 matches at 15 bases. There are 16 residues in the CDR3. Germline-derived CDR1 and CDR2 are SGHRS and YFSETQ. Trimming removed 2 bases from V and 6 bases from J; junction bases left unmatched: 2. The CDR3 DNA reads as TGCGCCAGCAGCTTCGGACTAGCGGGAGGGCCCGGGGAGCTGTTTTTT. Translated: CASSFGLAGGPGELFF.

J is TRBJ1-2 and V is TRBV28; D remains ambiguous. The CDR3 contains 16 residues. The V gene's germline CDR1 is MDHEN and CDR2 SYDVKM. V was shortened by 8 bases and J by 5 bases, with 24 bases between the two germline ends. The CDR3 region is CASDARTGGPFYGYTF. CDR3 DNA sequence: TGTGCCAGCGACGCTAGGACCGGCGGACCCTTTTATGGCTACACCTTC.

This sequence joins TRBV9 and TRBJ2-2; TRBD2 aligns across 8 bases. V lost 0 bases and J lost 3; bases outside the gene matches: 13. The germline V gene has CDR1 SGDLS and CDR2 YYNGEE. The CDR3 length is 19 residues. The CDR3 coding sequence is TGTGCCAGCAGCGTAGACCCCTTTGGGATAGCGGGACACACCGGGGAGCTGTTTTTT. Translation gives CASSVDPFGIAGHTGELFF.

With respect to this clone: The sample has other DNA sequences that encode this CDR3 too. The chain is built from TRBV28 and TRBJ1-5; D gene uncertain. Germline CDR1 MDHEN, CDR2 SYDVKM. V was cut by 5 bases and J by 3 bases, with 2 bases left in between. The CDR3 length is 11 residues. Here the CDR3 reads CASSDNQPQHF. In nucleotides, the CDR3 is TGTGCCAGCAGTGACAATCAGCCCCAGCATTTT.

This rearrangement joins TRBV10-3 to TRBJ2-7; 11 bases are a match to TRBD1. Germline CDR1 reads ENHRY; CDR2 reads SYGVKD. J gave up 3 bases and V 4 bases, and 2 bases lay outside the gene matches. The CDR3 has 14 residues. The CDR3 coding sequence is TGTGCCATCAGTGGGGACAGGGGGTACTACGAGCAGTACTTC. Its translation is CAISGDRGYYEQYF.

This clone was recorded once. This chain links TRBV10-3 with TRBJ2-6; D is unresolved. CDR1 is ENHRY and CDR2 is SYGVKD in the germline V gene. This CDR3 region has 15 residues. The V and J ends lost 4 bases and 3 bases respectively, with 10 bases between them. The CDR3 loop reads CAISGEGFGANVLTF. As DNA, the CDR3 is TGTGCCATCAGTGGTGAAGGATTTGGGGCCAACGTCCTGACTTTC.

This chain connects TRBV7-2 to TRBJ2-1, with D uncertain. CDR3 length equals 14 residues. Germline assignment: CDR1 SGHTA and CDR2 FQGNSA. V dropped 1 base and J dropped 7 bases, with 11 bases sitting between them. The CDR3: CASSLEVWGNEQFF. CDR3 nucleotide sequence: TGTGCCAGCAGCTTAGAGGTCTGGGGTAATGAGCAGTTCTTC.

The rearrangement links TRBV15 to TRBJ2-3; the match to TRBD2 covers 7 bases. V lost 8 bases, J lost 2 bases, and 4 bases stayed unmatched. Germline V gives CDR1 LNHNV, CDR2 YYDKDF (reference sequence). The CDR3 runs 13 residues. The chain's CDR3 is CATSSGHTDTQYF. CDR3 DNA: TGTGCCACCTCTAGCGGACACACAGATACGCAGTATTTT.

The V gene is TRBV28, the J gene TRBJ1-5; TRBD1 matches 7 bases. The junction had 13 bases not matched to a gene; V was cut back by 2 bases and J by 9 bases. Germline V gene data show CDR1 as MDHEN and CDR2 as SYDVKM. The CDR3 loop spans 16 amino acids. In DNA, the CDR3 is TGTGCCAGCAGTTTAACCACAGGGGTATCAATGGGGCCCCAGCATTTT. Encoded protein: CASSLTTGVSMGPQHF.

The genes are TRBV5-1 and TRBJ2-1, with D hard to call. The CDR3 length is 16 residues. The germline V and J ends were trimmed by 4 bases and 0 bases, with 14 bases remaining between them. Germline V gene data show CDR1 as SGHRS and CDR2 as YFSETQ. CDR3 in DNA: TGCGCCAGCAGCACATGGAGCCGGAGCTCCTACAATGAGCAGTTCTTC. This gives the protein CASSTWSRSSYNEQFF. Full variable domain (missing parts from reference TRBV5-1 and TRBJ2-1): KAGVTQTPRYLIKTRGQQVTLSCSPISGHRSVSWYQQTPGQGLQFLFEYFSETQRNKGNFPGRFSGRQFSNSRSEMNVSTLELGDSALYLCASSTWSRSSYNEQFFGPGTRLTVL.